The 22 T cell receptor beta chains reported below all come from one sample, sequenced in a study of CD8 T cells in ankylosing spondylitis. TCRdb re-analysed the 5' RACE reads in MiXCR, keeping a single row per CDR3 protein. The sample has just under 350,000 distinct CDR3 sequences, roughly 14% seen once; the top ten hold about 1%. What was sequenced was blood, either unsorted or a sorted T cell fraction (not recorded which). These receptors all stem from a male donor with ankylosing spondylitis or in good health (not recorded which).

V usage is TRBV5-1 and J usage is TRBJ1-1; a weak D match, TRBD1 (5 bases). CDR1 and CDR2 from the germline V gene are SGHRS and YFSETQ. Trimming removed 3 bases at V and 8 bases at J, with 14 bases between. The CDR3 has 13 residues. The CDR3 region is CASSSLGREEAFF. CDR3 nucleotide sequence: TGCGCCAGCAGCTCGCTGGGACGAGAGGAAGCTTTCTTT.

The rearrangement links TRBV14 to TRBJ2-3; D is undetermined. V was clipped by 1 base and J by 8 bases, with 16 bases between them. Germline loops: CDR1 SGHDN, CDR2 FVKESK. The CDR3 spans 15 residues. In DNA, the CDR3 is TGTGCCAGCAGCCAAGCGCTCCTGAGAGGTGGTACGCAGTATTTT. This gives the protein CASSQALLRGGTQYF.

The chain uses TRBV27 and TRBJ1-2, with TRBD1 identical over 9 bases. The germline CDR1 and CDR2 sequences are MNHEY and SMNVEV (reference sequence). V shed 5 bases, J shed 3 bases, and the junction held 13 bases outside the gene matches. The CDR3 is 17 amino acids. The CDR3 protein is CASSPGTGTHPDYGYTF. The DNA of the CDR3 is TGTGCCAGCAGTCCAGGGACAGGGACCCACCCCGACTATGGCTACACCTTC.

This clonotype has more than one count but fewer than ten. The chain employs TRBV7-2 and TRBJ2-1; 9 nucleotides agree with TRBD2. The CDR3 length is 15 residues. The germline CDR1 and CDR2 sequences are SGHTA and FQGNSA. The V segment lost 4 bases and the J segment 7 bases; nucleotides outside the gene matches: 8. CDR3: CASSSAGTSRNEQFF. Written as DNA, the CDR3 is TGTGCCAGCAGCTCAGCCGGGACTAGCAGGAATGAGCAGTTCTTC.

This clonotype was seen ten or more times. This sequence joins TRBV27 and TRBJ2-4; 7 bases map to TRBD1. The CDR3 totals 15 residues. Germline V gives CDR1 MNHEY, CDR2 SMNVEV (reference sequence). Trimming at V came to 2 bases and at J to 0 bases, leaving 1 base not matched to a gene. The CDR3 sequence: CASSLDRVAKNIQYF. CDR3 coding DNA: TGTGCCAGCAGTTTAGACAGGGTAGCCAAAAACATTCAGTACTTC.

In its sample, this clonotype was seen a few times. This sequence joins TRBV24-1 and TRBJ2-2; the D is unclear. Per the germline V gene, CDR1 is KGHDR and CDR2 is SFDVKD. Trimming removed 5 bases at V and 1 base at J, with 7 bases between. CDR3 length: 14 amino acids. The chain's CDR3 is CATSGAGNTGELFF. CDR3 DNA sequence: TGTGCCACCAGTGGGGCAGGGAACACCGGGGAGCTGTTTTTT.

In its sample, this clonotype was seen a few times. The rearrangement joins TRBV6-5 to TRBJ2-7; 7 bases map to TRBD1. This CDR3 contains 15 residues. CDR1 is MNHEY, CDR2 SVGAGI, per germline. V lost 0 bases to trimming and J lost 2 bases; unmatched junction nucleotides: 4. For the CDR3, the DNA is TGTGCCAGCAGTTACTCCCGGACAGGCCCCTACGAGCAGTACTTC. Translation gives CASSYSRTGPYEQYF.

This clonotype was recorded a few times. The chain employs TRBV12-3 or TRBV12-4 and TRBJ2-1; 8 bases agree with TRBD2. V gave up 1 base and J gave up 10 bases; unmatched junction bases: 15. The CDR3 is made up of 17 amino acids. CDR3 DNA: TGTGCCAGCAGTTTAGATGGTAGCGGGGTTGCTAGGAGAGAGCAGTTCTTC. Its translation is CASSLDGSGVARREQFF.

The V gene is TRBV29-1, the J gene TRBJ2-1; no clear D gene. V dropped 6 bases and J dropped 4 bases, with 19 bases sitting between them. Germline values: CDR1 SQVTM, CDR2 ANQGSEA. This CDR3 contains 15 residues. The CDR3 protein is CSVGSWASPYNEQFF. As DNA, the CDR3 is TGCAGCGTGGGGTCTTGGGCATCGCCGTACAATGAGCAGTTCTTC.

The table lists this clonotype with a few counts. V gene TRBV20-1 combines with J gene TRBJ2-7, with TRBD2 matching over 7 bases. The junction had 13 bases not matched to a gene; V was cut back by 6 bases and J by 2 bases. The CDR3 has 15 residues. Germline V lookup: CDR1 DFQATT, CDR2 SNEGSKA (reference sequence). The CDR3 protein is CSAGEVGEGTYEQYF. The DNA of the CDR3 is TGCAGTGCAGGGGAGGTCGGGGAGGGGACCTACGAGCAGTACTTC.

The chain recombines TRBV28 with TRBJ2-3, with 11 bases aligning to TRBD2. Per the germline V gene, CDR1 is MDHEN and CDR2 is SYDVKM. There are 17 residues in the CDR3. With 4 bases clipped from V and 4 bases from J, the junction kept 10 bases outside the gene matches. The CDR3 loop is CASSSYTSGRGSDTQYF. The DNA for the CDR3 is TGTGCCAGCAGTTCATATACTAGCGGGAGAGGCTCAGATACGCAGTATTTT.

The chain is built from TRBV27 and TRBJ2-7; TRBD1 is a possible D gene (5 bases). Trimming took off 5 bases at V and 5 bases at J, with 16 bases between the two ends. CDR1 and CDR2 from the germline V gene are MNHEY and SMNVEV (reference sequence). CDR3 length equals 14 residues. The CDR3 here is CASSPYSRANEQYF. The CDR3 coding sequence is TGTGCCAGCAGTCCGTATTCCAGGGCCAACGAGCAGTACTTC.

The CDR3 sequence: CASSLGARGGSDTQYF. In DNA, the CDR3 is TGTGCCAGCAGCTTAGGGGCGCGGGGGGGTTCAGATACGCAGTATTTT. The chain links TRBV7-8 to TRBJ2-3, with 9 bases identical to TRBD2. The CDR3 extends over 16 amino acids. CDR1 is SGHVS, CDR2 FQNEAQ, per germline. J was trimmed by 4 bases and V by 1 base; bases with no gene match: 6. Based on the CDR3 plus reference TRBV7-8 and TRBJ2-3, the full variable domain is GAGVSQSPRYKVAKRGQDVALRCDPISGHVSLFWYQQALGQGPEFLTYFQNEAQLDKSGLPSDRFFAERPEGSVSTLKIQRTQQEDSAVYLCASSLGARGGSDTQYFGPGTRLTVL.

This clonotype has more than one count but fewer than ten. The V call is TRBV6-1, the J call TRBJ1-1; possibly TRBD1 for D (6 bases). There are 13 residues in the CDR3. The germline CDR1 and CDR2 sequences are MNHNS and SASEGT. Trimming took off 7 bases at V and 3 bases at J, with 12 bases between the two ends. The CDR3 is CASTKPGDTEAFF. The CDR3 region has the DNA TGTGCCAGCACCAAGCCAGGGGACACTGAAGCTTTCTTT.

The chain joins TRBV7-2 to TRBJ2-2, with D unresolved. The ends were cut back, 4 bases at V and 6 bases at J, with 9 bases in the middle. The CDR3 contains 13 residues. Per the germline V gene, CDR1 is SGHTA and CDR2 is FQGNSA. The CDR3 is CASSSPKAGELFF. The CDR3 DNA reads as TGTGCCAGCAGCTCGCCTAAGGCCGGGGAGCTGTTTTTT.

This clonotype occurred a few times. The chain has TRBV27 and TRBJ2-1, with unresolved D. Trimming left V 4 bases short and J 2 bases short, with 12 bases between. Germline CDR1 MNHEY, CDR2 SMNVEV (reference sequence). The CDR3 spans 15 residues. The CDR3 coding sequence is TGTGCCAGCAGTTCCCCCCCTCCGCCCTACAATGAGCAGTTCTTC. Translating it yields CASSSPPPPYNEQFF.

The chain employs TRBV20-1 and TRBJ1-1, with D uncertain. The germline V and J ends were trimmed by 3 bases and 3 bases, with 11 bases remaining between them. CDR1 DFQATT and CDR2 SNEGSKA come from the germline V gene (reference sequence). CDR3 size: 13 residues. The CDR3: CSARQSRDTEAFF. CDR3 nucleotides: TGCAGTGCTAGGCAATCCCGGGACACTGAAGCTTTCTTT.

The rearrangement links TRBV7-2 to TRBJ2-1, with D possibly matching TRBD2 (6 bases). This CDR3 is 13 amino acids long. The germline gives CDR1 SGHTA, CDR2 FQGNSA. Trimming took off 7 bases at V and 9 bases at J, with 16 bases between the two ends. The CDR3 loop is CASIQDVRGEQFF. The CDR3 DNA follows: TGTGCCAGCATCCAGGACGTGCGGGGTGAGCAGTTCTTC.

This clonotype was found once. The chain couples TRBV2 to TRBJ2-3; D might be TRBD2 (6 bases). The CDR3 totals 14 residues. V lost 9 bases and J 6 bases, leaving 19 bases between the germline ends. Germline V gene sequence: CDR1 SNHLY, CDR2 FYNNEI. CDR3 DNA: TGTGCCAGATTCGGGACTCCCTTTAAGGATACGCAGTATTTT. Its protein product is CARFGTPFKDTQYF.

The chain has TRBV3-1 and TRBJ2-3; 7 nucleotides line up with TRBD1. The CDR3 is 16 residues long. Unmatched junction bases numbered 9, after V lost 4 bases and J lost 2 bases. Germline V gene sequence: CDR1 LGHDT, CDR2 YNNKEL (reference sequence). The CDR3 reads CASSPRDSLYTDTQYF. Here the CDR3 DNA reads TGTGCCAGCAGCCCCCGGGACAGCCTATACACAGATACGCAGTATTTT.

The genes are TRBV5-6 and TRBJ1-4; D is unresolved. Per germline, CDR1 SGHDT and CDR2 YYEEEE. The V end lost 0 bases, the J end lost 8 bases, and 8 bases lay between the germline ends. The CDR3 length is 13 residues. CDR3 in amino acids: CASSLVGGEKLFF. The CDR3 coding sequence is TGTGCCAGCAGCTTGGTGGGCGGCGAAAAACTGTTTTTT.

This clonotype was seen a few times. The chain uses TRBV12-3 or TRBV12-4 and TRBJ2-1; D might be TRBD2 (5 bases). The CDR3 covers 15 residues. V gave up 3 bases and J gave up 3 bases, with 12 bases separating them. The CDR3 spells CASSLGSGYYNEQFF. Written as DNA, the CDR3 is TGTGCCAGCAGTTTGGGAAGCGGCTACTACAATGAGCAGTTCTTC.